This T cell receptor beta chain was identified in a study of T-cell reconstitution after alpha-beta-depleted transplantation in children (TCRdb year 2016). In terms of the full investigation: T-cell immune reconstitution after TCRalphabeta/CD19-depleted allogeneic hematopoietic cell transplantation in children was quantitatively tracked in the study by means of TCR repertoire profiling. On the study overall, not on this receptor specifically: Over subsequent months, a decline in hyperexpanded clone frequencies was noted, and after one year, T-cell counts and TCRbeta diversity were mostly ascribed to newly produced T cells. In some patients, high TCRbeta diversity at day 60 was attributed to recipient T cells and intrathymic progenitors that had survived conditioning. The apparently early recovery of alphabetaT-cell counts about two months after transplant reportedly depended on only several hundred rapidly expanded clones that came from non-depleted graft cells.

The sample holds many counts of this clonotype. The antigen it binds to is not known. Nothing much larger sits one base from this clone, and base qualities are not available. The germline V gene provides CDR1 SGHRS and CDR2 YFSETQ. From the cysteine through the phenylalanine, the CDR3 covers 14 amino acids. The retained sequence is limited to the CDR3, 42 bases, with the frame set at the first base. The V end loses 0 bases and the J end loses 1 base, and a stretch of 7 bases separates them. The label giving this sample's treatment or condition can be read as: allogeneic hematopoietic cell transplantation with graft depleted of TCRalphabeta T cells and CD19 B cells. The children who served as transplant recipients had been given grafts of TCRalphabeta/CD19-depleted allogeneic hematopoietic cells. The protocol used for the library was PCR. For sequencing, an Illumina HiSeq 2500 was employed. To normalize quantification of the TCRbeta repertoire, the TCR libraries were built with molecular barcoding that relied on unique molecular identifiers. In-frame beta chains were kept once TCRdb had trimmed the public reads at Q25 with fastp and called clones with MiXCR. Every entry covers one CDR3 protein and lists the most common genes and DNA from its rows. In all, the sample holds 900,000 or so distinct CDR3 sequences, and about 16% of those were seen once. 5% of the sample is in the top ten clones.

The chain was built from TRBV5-1 and TRBJ1-1; no D segment can be confidently identified. The sequencing used PBMCs, mostly from graft donor cells, collected 360 days after TCRalphabeta/CD19-depleted stem cell transplant. This clonotype was sampled from a male patient younger than 18 who had a stem cell transplant for acute lymphoblastic leukemia, so the T cells may come from the graft donor. The DNA reads as follows: TGCGCCAGCAGCTTGGGGAGGAGGAACACTGAAGCTTTCTTT. This translates into CASSLGRRNTEAFF.